A single sample is the source of the 32 T cell receptor beta chains below, sequenced in a study of identical twins. TCRdb reprocessed the 5' RACE reads with MiXCR, giving one entry per CDR3 protein. The table has roughly 690,000 distinct CDR3 sequences, roughly 20% seen once. This sample also belongs to another study, concerning T cells expressing NK-cell markers.

The sequenced sample was PBMCs. All receptors come from a woman between 18 and 29 years old in good health.

The chain couples TRBV4-3 to TRBJ2-7, with 9 bases aligning to TRBD2. Germline CDR1 LGHNA, CDR2 YSLEER. V was pared by 3 bases and J by 2 bases, with 5 bases of the junction left unmatched. This CDR3 has 15 amino acids. CDR3 sequence reads: CASSQASGNTYEQYF. Written as DNA, the CDR3 is TGCGCCAGCAGCCAGGCTAGCGGGAACACCTACGAGCAGTACTTC.

The chain links TRBV5-5 to TRBJ1-1; 11 bases are shared with TRBD1. Trimming cost V 3 bases and J 11 bases; bases outside gene matches: 6. The germline CDR1 and CDR2 sequences are SGHKS and YYEKEE (reference sequence). CDR3 length: 13 amino acids. CDR3 nucleotide sequence: TGTGCCAGCAGCTGGACAGGGGGCGGTGAGGCTTTCTTT. Its protein is CASSWTGGGEAFF.

This clonotype was observed a handful of times. The chain joins TRBV20-1 to TRBJ2-7; TRBD2 might be the D (5 bases). CDR3 length: 16 amino acids. Trimming removed 0 bases at V and 1 base at J, with 16 bases between. Germline CDR1 reads DFQATT; CDR2 reads SNEGSKA (reference sequence). The CDR3 sequence: CSARDAGKSGSYEQYF. The CDR3, as DNA: TGCAGTGCTAGAGATGCAGGAAAAAGCGGTTCCTACGAGCAGTACTTC.

This chain joins TRBV20-1 and TRBJ2-5; 11 bases agree with TRBD2. V shed 5 bases, J shed 9 bases, and the junction held 11 bases outside the gene matches. This CDR3 contains 14 residues. Germline V gene lookup returns CDR1 DFQATT and CDR2 SNEGSKA (reference sequence). CDR3 sequence (DNA): TGCAGTGCTGAAGGGACTAGCGGCATCGGGGCCCAGTACTTC. This gives the protein CSAEGTSGIGAQYF.

This clonotype was seen ten or more times. The genes are TRBV2 and TRBJ2-7; D is uncertain. Germline V CDR1 and CDR2: SNHLY, FYNNEI. Trimming cost V 7 bases and J 5 bases, with 12 bases left between them. The CDR3 runs 12 residues. CDR3 sequence: CASKGWSDEQYF. The CDR3 DNA reads as TGTGCCAGCAAGGGTTGGAGCGACGAGCAGTACTTC.

This chain joins TRBV29-1 and TRBJ2-2, with TRBD2 as a possible D gene (5 bases). With 4 bases removed from V and 6 bases from J, the gap between germline ends came to 12 bases. The CDR3 totals 13 residues. CDR1 SQVTM and CDR2 ANQGSEA come from the germline V gene. The CDR3 DNA follows: TGCAGCGTTGCCCGGGGTCCACCCGGGGAGCTGTTTTTT. Translated: CSVARGPPGELFF.

This clonotype came up a few times. This sequence joins TRBV20-1 and TRBJ1-2; a weak D match, TRBD1 (5 bases). Germline loops: CDR1 DFQATT, CDR2 SNEGSKA (reference sequence). V lost 6 bases to trimming and J lost 4 bases, with 12 bases between them. The CDR3 sequence is 12 residues long. This chain's CDR3 is CSAKDRGYGYTF. The CDR3 DNA reads as TGCAGTGCCAAAGACAGAGGCTATGGCTACACCTTC.

This clonotype was picked up many times. The chain recombines TRBV29-1 with TRBJ1-4; D unresolved. V was trimmed by 7 bases and J by 6 bases, leaving 12 bases between them. The CDR3 has 12 amino acids. Per germline, CDR1 SQVTM and CDR2 ANQGSEA. Here the CDR3 reads CSALDGDEKLFF. The CDR3 DNA follows: TGCAGCGCCCTGGACGGGGATGAAAAACTGTTTTTT.

This clonotype was picked up many times. In DNA, the CDR3 is TGCAGTGCTCAGGGGGTAGCTAGTCAGCCCCAGCATTTT. Translating it yields CSAQGVASQPQHF. This chain connects TRBV20-1 to TRBJ1-5; 7 bases line up with TRBD1. The CDR3 covers 13 residues. The V gene's germline CDR1 is DFQATT and CDR2 SNEGSKA (reference sequence). Trimming took 5 bases from V and 6 from J; bases not matched to a gene: 7.

This sequence joins TRBV7-2 and TRBJ2-1; possibly TRBD1 for D (5 bases). The V end lost 5 bases, the J end lost 9 bases, and 23 bases lay between the germline ends. Per germline, CDR1 SGHTA and CDR2 FQGNSA. CDR3 length equals 16 residues. CDR3 in amino acids: CASSHLFRQGYGEQFF. The CDR3 nucleotides read TGTGCCAGCAGCCACCTTTTTAGGCAGGGATACGGTGAGCAGTTCTTC.

V gene TRBV2 combines with J gene TRBJ1-4; 7 nucleotides line up with TRBD1. The CDR3 has 13 amino acids. The V gene end was trimmed by 3 bases and the J gene end by 6 bases; junction bases not matched to a gene: 1. Germline CDR1 and CDR2: SNHLY and FYNNEI. The CDR3 bases are TGTGCCAGCAGTGAGGGGACAGATGAAAAACTGTTTTTT. Amino acid sequence: CASSEGTDEKLFF.

The chain recombines TRBV15 with TRBJ2-5; 7 bases match TRBD2. The V gene's germline CDR1 is LNHNV and CDR2 YYDKDF (reference sequence). Losses at the gene ends were 5 bases for V and 5 bases for J; bases not matched to a gene: 17. The CDR3 is made up of 17 amino acids. CDR3 in DNA: TGTGCCACCAGCGGGCTCCTAGGAACGGGAGGCGGGGAGACCCAGTACTTC. Translation gives CATSGLLGTGGGETQYF.

The V gene is TRBV4-3, the J gene TRBJ1-2; possible D gene TRBD1, 5 bases. The germline V and J ends were trimmed by 0 bases and 3 bases, with 14 bases remaining between them. Germline V gene sequence: CDR1 LGHNA, CDR2 YSLEER. CDR3 length: 16 amino acids. The CDR3 sequence: CASSQDTSRVDYGYTF. The CDR3 coding sequence is TGCGCCAGCAGCCAAGATACTTCCAGGGTGGACTATGGCTACACCTTC.

The CDR3 protein is CASSEGDWHTEAFF. Here the CDR3 DNA reads TGCGCCAGCAGCGAGGGGGACTGGCACACTGAAGCTTTCTTT. This chain joins TRBV5-1 and TRBJ1-1, with D possibly matching TRBD1 (6 bases). The CDR3 is 14 amino acids. V was clipped by 4 bases and J by 3 bases, with 13 bases between them. The V gene's germline CDR1 is SGHRS and CDR2 YFSETQ.

This sequence joins TRBV20-1 and TRBJ2-3; TRBD2 aligns across 14 bases. The ends lost 1 base at V and 6 bases at J; junction bases unmatched: 9. Per the germline V gene, CDR1 is DFQATT and CDR2 is SNEGSKA (reference sequence). This CDR3 region has 17 residues. CDR3 bases: TGCAGTGCTAGAGGCCCGGGACTAGCGGGAGCGGGGGATACGCAGTATTTT. Translating gives CSARGPGLAGAGDTQYF.

The V call is TRBV20-1, the J call TRBJ2-7, with D tentatively TRBD2 (6 bases). V was pared by 3 bases and J by 5 bases, with 14 bases between. CDR3 length equals 13 residues. Germline CDR1 DFQATT, CDR2 SNEGSKA (reference sequence). The CDR3 nucleotides are TGCAGTGCTAGGGGGGGAGGCACAAACGAGCAGTACTTC. It codes for CSARGGGTNEQYF.

This clonotype was seen only a few times. CDR3 in amino acids: CASSYSRQGFSYEQYF. The CDR3 coding sequence is TGTGCCAGCAGTTACTCGCGTCAGGGGTTCTCCTACGAGCAGTACTTC. The gene calls are TRBV6-5 and TRBJ2-7; a possible D gene is TRBD1 (6 bases). There are 16 residues in the CDR3. The V end was cut by 0 bases, the J end by 0 bases, with 12 bases between. The germline V gene has CDR1 MNHEY and CDR2 SVGAGI.

The V call is TRBV29-1, the J call TRBJ2-7, with 9 bases matching TRBD1. The CDR3 is 13 amino acids. The V and J ends lost 7 bases and 2 bases, in that order; junction bases with no gene match: 6. The germline V gene encodes CDR1 SQVTM and CDR2 ANQGSEA. The CDR3 loop reads CSAGTGTTYEQYF. In DNA form, the CDR3 reads TGCAGCGCCGGGACAGGGACTACCTACGAGCAGTACTTC.

The sample holds many counts of this clonotype. This chain uses TRBV10-3 with TRBJ2-2; D is possibly TRBD1 (5 bases). The V end was cut by 5 bases, the J end by 1 base, with 11 bases between. This CDR3 spans 15 amino acids. Germline values: CDR1 ENHRY, CDR2 SYGVKD. Here the CDR3 reads CAISRQSMNTGELFF. CDR3 DNA sequence: TGTGCCATCAGTAGACAGAGTATGAACACCGGGGAGCTGTTTTTT.

The chain is built from TRBV30 and TRBJ2-7, with D tentatively TRBD1 (6 bases). V was pared by 3 bases and J by 3 bases, with 15 bases between. The CDR3 spans 14 residues. The germline CDR1 and CDR2 sequences are GTSNPN and SVGIG (reference sequence). The CDR3 region has the DNA TGTGCCTGGAGAAGGGCAGGGGAATTCTACGAGCAGTACTTC. The encoded protein is CAWRRAGEFYEQYF.

This clonotype was picked up many times. The rearrangement links TRBV12-3 or TRBV12-4 to TRBJ1-1, with D perhaps TRBD1 (6 bases). V lost 3 bases, J lost 3 bases, and 11 bases lay in between. The CDR3 sequence is 14 residues long. The DNA of the CDR3 is TGTGCCAGCAGTTTGTTAACAGGGTACACTGAAGCTTTCTTT. It encodes CASSLLTGYTEAFF.

In this sample, this clonotype turned up many times. This rearrangement joins TRBV20-1 to TRBJ2-1; tentatively, D is TRBD1 or TRBD2 (6 bases each). Trimming removed 3 bases from V and 4 bases from J, with 16 bases in between. The germline CDR1 and CDR2 sequences are DFQATT and SNEGSKA (reference sequence). This CDR3 region has 15 residues. The CDR3 sequence is CSASPNRGRYNEQFF. CDR3 nucleotide sequence: TGCAGTGCTAGTCCCAACCGGGGGCGATACAATGAGCAGTTCTTC.

Concerning this clonotype: A junction boundary mismatches the germline segment, possibly from a read error. The chain carries TRBV7-9 and TRBJ2-3; TRBD2 is a possible D gene (6 bases). The length of the CDR3 is 17 residues. The V gene's germline CDR1 is SEHNR and CDR2 FQNEAQ (reference sequence). DNA of the CDR3: TGTGCCAGCAGTTTAGATGGGGTAGCGGAGCCCCACGGTACGCAGTATTTT. Amino acid sequence: CASSLDGVAEPHGTQYF.

This clonotype was seen at least ten times. This chain links TRBV10-1 with TRBJ2-6, with 7 bases identical to TRBD1. V dropped 4 bases and J dropped 2; count of bases not matched to a gene: 2. Germline CDR1 is WNHNN and CDR2 is SYGVQD (reference sequence). This CDR3 is 15 amino acids long. CDR3 in amino acids: CASSGTGAGANVLTF. The CDR3 region has the DNA TGCGCCAGCAGTGGCACAGGGGCTGGGGCCAACGTCCTGACTTTC.

This clonotype was picked up a small number of times. The rearrangement joins TRBV7-3 to TRBJ1-1, with 8 bases identical to TRBD1. The germline V gene encodes CDR1 SGHTA and CDR2 FQGTGA. V lost 5 bases and J lost 1; bases outside the gene matches: 3. CDR3 length: 14 residues. The CDR3 loop is CASSAGQANTEAFF. In DNA form, the CDR3 reads TGTGCCAGCAGCGCGGGACAGGCGAACACTGAAGCTTTCTTT.

The rearrangement links TRBV2 to TRBJ2-7; no clear D. The CDR3 runs to 14 residues. V lost 8 bases and J lost 0, with 14 bases in between. Per the germline V gene, CDR1 is SNHLY and CDR2 is FYNNEI. In DNA, the CDR3 is TGTGCCAGCCGGTATCAGGCCAGCTCCTACGAGCAGTACTTC. Residues: CASRYQASSYEQYF. The variable domain in full, with the rest retrieved from reference TRBV2 and TRBJ2-7, is EPEVTQTPSHQVTQMGQEVILRCVPISNHLYFYWYRQILGQKVEFLVSFYNNEISEKSEIFDDQFSVERPDGSNFTLKIRSTKLEDSAMYFCASRYQASSYEQYFGPGTRLTVT.

The chain uses TRBV5-1 and TRBJ2-7; D possibly corresponds to TRBD1 (6 bases). The CDR3 totals 14 residues. V was shortened by 4 bases and J by 2 bases, with 13 bases between the two germline ends. Germline CDR1 SGHRS, CDR2 YFSETQ. The CDR3: CASSPSGHPYEQYF. DNA for the CDR3: TGCGCCAGCAGCCCGTCGGGACACCCCTACGAGCAGTACTTC.

The chain recombines TRBV7-6 with TRBJ2-2; TRBD1 aligns across 10 bases. CDR3 length: 20 amino acids. Losses at the gene ends were 5 bases for V and 4 bases for J; bases not matched to a gene: 19. Germline V gene lookup returns CDR1 SGHVS and CDR2 FNYEAQ. CDR3 bases: TGTGCCAGCAGCCCACTTATGGGACTAGGACAGGGGGGGAGCACCGGGGAGCTGTTTTTT. Its translation is CASSPLMGLGQGGSTGELFF.

The V call is TRBV12-3 or TRBV12-4, the J call TRBJ2-1; 7 bases are a match to TRBD2. V lost 6 bases to trimming and J lost 13 bases; unmatched junction nucleotides: 9. The CDR3 sequence is 12 residues long. The CDR3 DNA is TGTGCCAGCAGCCTCCCGGGAGGAGGCCAGTTCTTC. It specifies CASSLPGGGQFF.

This CDR3 reads CSAQPSVGGSVNSPLHF. CDR3 coding DNA: TGCAGTGCCCAACCCTCGGTGGGAGGGTCCGTAAATTCACCCCTCCACTTT. The rearrangement joins TRBV20-1 to TRBJ1-6; D not resolved. Germline CDR1 DFQATT, CDR2 SNEGSKA (reference sequence). The CDR3 loop spans 17 amino acids. The germline V and J ends were trimmed by 6 bases and 7 bases, with 25 bases remaining between them.

The genes are TRBV10-1 and TRBJ2-3; D is uncertain. The CDR3 spans 13 residues. Trimming left V 2 bases short and J 2 bases short, with 5 bases between. Per germline, CDR1 WNHNN and CDR2 SYGVQD (reference sequence). CDR3 sequence: CASSEAITDTQYF. The CDR3 region has the DNA TGCGCCAGCAGTGAGGCGATCACAGATACGCAGTATTTT.

The chain combines TRBV6-5 with TRBJ1-1; possible D gene TRBD1, 6 bases. In germline, CDR1 is MNHEY, CDR2 SVGAGI. V shed 6 bases and J shed 8 bases, with 10 bases lying between them. This CDR3 is built from 11 residues. Here the CDR3 DNA reads TGTGCCAGCAGGGCAGGGGAAGAAGCTTTCTTT. This encodes CASRAGEEAFF.